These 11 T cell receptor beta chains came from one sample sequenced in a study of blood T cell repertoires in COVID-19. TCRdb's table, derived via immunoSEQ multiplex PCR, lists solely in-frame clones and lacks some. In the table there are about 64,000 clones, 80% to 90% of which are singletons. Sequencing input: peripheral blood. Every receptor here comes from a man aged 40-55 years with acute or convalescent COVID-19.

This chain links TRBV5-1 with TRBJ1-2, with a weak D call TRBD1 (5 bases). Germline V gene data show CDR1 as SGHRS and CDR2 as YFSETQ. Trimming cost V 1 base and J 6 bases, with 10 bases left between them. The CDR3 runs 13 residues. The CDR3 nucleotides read TGCGCCAGCAGCTTGAAAACAGGCAATGGCTACACCTTC. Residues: CASSLKTGNGYTF.

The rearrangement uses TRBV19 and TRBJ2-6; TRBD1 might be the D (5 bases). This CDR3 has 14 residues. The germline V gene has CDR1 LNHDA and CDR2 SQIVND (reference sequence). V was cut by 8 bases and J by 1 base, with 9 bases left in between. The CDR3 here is CASVSGSGANVLTF. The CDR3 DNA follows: TGTGCCAGTGTATCAGGGTCTGGGGCCAACGTCCTGACTTTC.

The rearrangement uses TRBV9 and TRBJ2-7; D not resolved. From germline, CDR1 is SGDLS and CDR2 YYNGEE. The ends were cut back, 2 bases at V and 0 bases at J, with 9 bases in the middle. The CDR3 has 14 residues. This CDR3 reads CASSVSQSSYEQYF. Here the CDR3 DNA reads TGTGCCAGCAGCGTTAGCCAAAGCTCCTACGAGCAGTACTTC.

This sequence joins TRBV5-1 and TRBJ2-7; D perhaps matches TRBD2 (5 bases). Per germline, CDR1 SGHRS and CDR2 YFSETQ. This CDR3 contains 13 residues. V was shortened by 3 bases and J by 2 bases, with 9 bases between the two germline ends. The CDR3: CASSSAGAYEQYF. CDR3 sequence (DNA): TGCGCCAGCAGCTCAGCCGGGGCCTACGAGCAGTACTTC.

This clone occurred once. CDR3 DNA sequence: TGTGCCACCCCGGGGAACGGATACTATGGCTACACCTTC. This encodes CATPGNGYYGYTF. The V gene is TRBV15, the J gene TRBJ1-2; D is ambiguous. Germline assignment: CDR1 LNHNV and CDR2 YYDKDF (reference sequence). Trimming removed 8 bases at V and 3 bases at J, with 13 bases between. The CDR3 totals 13 residues.

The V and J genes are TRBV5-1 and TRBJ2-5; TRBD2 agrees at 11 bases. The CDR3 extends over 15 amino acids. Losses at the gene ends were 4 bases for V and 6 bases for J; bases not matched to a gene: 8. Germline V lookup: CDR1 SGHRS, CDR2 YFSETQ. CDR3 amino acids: CASSPTSGGFKTQYF. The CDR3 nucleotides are TGCGCCAGCAGCCCAACTAGCGGGGGCTTTAAGACCCAGTACTTC. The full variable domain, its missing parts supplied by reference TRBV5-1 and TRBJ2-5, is KAGVTQTPRYLIKTRGQQVTLSCSPISGHRSVSWYQQTPGQGLQFLFEYFSETQRNKGNFPGRFSGRQFSNSRSEMNVSTLELGDSALYLCASSPTSGGFKTQYFGPGTRLLVL.

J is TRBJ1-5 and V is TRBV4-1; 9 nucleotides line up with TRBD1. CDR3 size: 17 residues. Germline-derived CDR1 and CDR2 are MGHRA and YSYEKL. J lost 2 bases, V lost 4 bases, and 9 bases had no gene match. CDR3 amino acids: CASSRGTGRDGNQPQHF. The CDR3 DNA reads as TGCGCCAGCAGCCGTGGGACAGGGAGGGATGGCAATCAGCCCCAGCATTTT.

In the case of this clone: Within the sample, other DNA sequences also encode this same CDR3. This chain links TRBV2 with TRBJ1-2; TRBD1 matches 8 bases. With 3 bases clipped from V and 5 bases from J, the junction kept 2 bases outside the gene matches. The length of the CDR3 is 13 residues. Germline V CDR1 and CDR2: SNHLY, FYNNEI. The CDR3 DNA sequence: TGTGCCAGCAGTGACAGGGGGCCATATGGCTACACCTTC. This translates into CASSDRGPYGYTF.

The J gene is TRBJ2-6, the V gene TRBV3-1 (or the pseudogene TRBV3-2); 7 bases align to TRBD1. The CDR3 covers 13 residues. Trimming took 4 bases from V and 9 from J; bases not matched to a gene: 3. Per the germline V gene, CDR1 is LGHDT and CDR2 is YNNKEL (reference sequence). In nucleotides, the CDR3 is TGTGCCAGCAGCCTAGGACAGGTCAACGTCCTGACTTTC. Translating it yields CASSLGQVNVLTF.

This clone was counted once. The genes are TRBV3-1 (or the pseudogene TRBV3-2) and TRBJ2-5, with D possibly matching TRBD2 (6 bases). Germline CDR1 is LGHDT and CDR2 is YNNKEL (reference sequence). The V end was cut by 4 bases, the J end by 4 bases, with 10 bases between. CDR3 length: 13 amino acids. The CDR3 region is CASSPSRGETQYF. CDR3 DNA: TGTGCCAGCAGCCCCTCGCGGGGAGAGACCCAGTACTTC.

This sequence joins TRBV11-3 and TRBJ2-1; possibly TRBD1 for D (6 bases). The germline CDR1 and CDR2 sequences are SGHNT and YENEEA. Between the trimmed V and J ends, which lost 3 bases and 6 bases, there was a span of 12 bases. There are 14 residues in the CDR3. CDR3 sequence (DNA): TGTGCCAGCAGCTTGGTTAGGGGGTCCAATGAGCAGTTCTTC. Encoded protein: CASSLVRGSNEQFF. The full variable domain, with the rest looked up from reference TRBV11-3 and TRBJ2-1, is EAGVVQSPRYKIIEKKQPVAFWCNPISGHNTLYWYLQNLGQGPELLIRYENEEAVDDSQLPKDRFSAERLKGVDSTLKIQPAELGDSAVYLCASSLVRGSNEQFFGPGTRLTVL.